What follows are 18 T cell receptor beta chains derived from one specimen sequenced in a study of beta chain features in type 1 diabetes. Regarding the study as a whole: In every one of the four CD4+ subsets, TCRB CDR3s were moderately but significantly shorter in Type 1 diabetes patients.

These receptors are not linked to any known antigen. Expressed TCRB transcripts were sequenced because the isolated RNA had all been reverse transcribed beforehand. TCRdb keeps only in-frame clones here, not all; method: immunoSEQ multiplex PCR. Of about 270,000 clones listed, approximately 14% were seen once; the top ten hold 0.017%. Sequencing was performed on naive CD4+ T cells from blood. The receptors shown here come from a man under 40 with type 1 diabetes.

V and J are TRBV11-2 and TRBJ2-5, with 12 positions matching TRBD2. Germline loops: CDR1 SGHAT, CDR2 FQNNGV. J gave up 4 bases and V 5 bases, and 8 bases lay outside the gene matches. CDR3 length: 16 residues. This CDR3 is CASSPTGLAGTETQYF. CDR3 DNA: TGTGCCAGCAGCCCGACAGGACTAGCGGGAACAGAGACCCAGTACTTC. The whole variable domain, filled in from reference TRBV11-2 and TRBJ2-5, reads EAGVAQSPRYKIIEKRQSVAFWCNPISGHATLYWYQQILGQGPKLLIQFQNNGVVDDSQLPKDRFSAERLKGVDSTLKIQPAKLEDSAVYLCASSPTGLAGTETQYFGPGTRLLVL.

The table lists this clone with a few counts. V usage is TRBV30 and J usage is TRBJ2-3; D remains ambiguous. This CDR3 is built from 13 residues. Germline CDR1 reads GTSNPN; CDR2 reads SVGIG (reference sequence). The V end was cut by 1 base, the J end by 4 bases, with 9 bases between. In nucleotides, the CDR3 is TGTGCCTGGAGTGCCCAGGTTGCAGATACGCAGTATTTT. This translates into CAWSAQVADTQYF.

This rearrangement joins TRBV30 to TRBJ2-7, with TRBD2 matching over 7 bases. Germline lookup yields CDR1 GTSNPN and CDR2 SVGIG (reference sequence). The CDR3 has 13 residues. V shed 3 bases and J 2 bases; nucleotides not matched to a gene: 4. For the CDR3, the DNA is TGTGCCTGGAGGCAAGCGGGAACCTACGAGCAGTACTTC. The encoded protein is CAWRQAGTYEQYF.

The rearrangement links TRBV5-4 to TRBJ2-2; TRBD1 matches 12 bases. The CDR3 loop spans 16 amino acids. Germline V gene data show CDR1 as SGHNT and CDR2 as YYREEE (reference sequence). The V gene end was trimmed by 0 bases and the J gene end by 6 bases; junction bases not matched to a gene: 3. The CDR3 here is CASSLGRDRGPGELFF. CDR3 nucleotide sequence: TGTGCCAGCAGCTTGGGGCGGGACAGGGGGCCCGGGGAGCTGTTTTTT.

This clone was observed a handful of times. This rearrangement joins TRBV5-1 to TRBJ2-7; perhaps TRBD1 as D (5 bases). Trimming pared 2 bases from V and 2 bases from J, leaving 11 bases between. The V gene's germline CDR1 is SGHRS and CDR2 YFSETQ. This CDR3 region has 14 residues. The CDR3 DNA is TGCGCCAGCAGCTTAACTCCAGGGACCTACGAGCAGTACTTC. This codes for CASSLTPGTYEQYF.

The V and J genes are TRBV5-1 and TRBJ2-1, with TRBD2 matching 10 bases. The CDR3 spans 15 residues. V lost 0 bases and J lost 8; bases outside the gene matches: 5. Germline CDR1 and CDR2: SGHRS and YFSETQ. This CDR3 reads CASSLVASGRHEQFF. The CDR3 DNA reads as TGCGCCAGCAGCTTGGTGGCTAGCGGGAGACATGAGCAGTTCTTC. Filled out from reference TRBV5-1 and TRBJ2-1, the complete variable domain reads KAGVTQTPRYLIKTRGQQVTLSCSPISGHRSVSWYQQTPGQGLQFLFEYFSETQRNKGNFPGRFSGRQFSNSRSEMNVSTLELGDSALYLCASSLVASGRHEQFFGPGTRLTVL.

This clone has only a few counts. The rearrangement links TRBV5-4 to TRBJ1-2, with unresolved D. Germline lookup yields CDR1 SGHNT and CDR2 YYREEE (reference sequence). Trimming pared 4 bases from V and 1 base from J, leaving 17 bases between. CDR3 length: 16 residues. For the CDR3, the DNA is TGTGCCAGCAGCAAAATGTTAACACAGATTAACTATGGCTACACCTTC. Amino acids: CASSKMLTQINYGYTF. Drawing the rest from reference TRBV5-4 and TRBJ1-2, the complete variable domain is ETGVTQSPTHLIKTRGQQVTLRCSSQSGHNTVSWYQQALGQGPQFIFQYYREEENGRGNFPPRFSGLQFPNYSSELNVNALELDDSALYLCASSKMLTQINYGYTFGSGTRLTVV.

V gene TRBV7-2 combines with J gene TRBJ1-1; D gene unclear. CDR3 length equals 14 residues. The germline V and J ends were trimmed by 9 bases and 1 base, with 15 bases remaining between them. Germline loops: CDR1 SGHTA, CDR2 FQGNSA. CDR3 residues: CASITRSGNTEAFF. CDR3 bases: TGTGCCAGTATCACCAGGTCCGGGAACACTGAAGCTTTCTTT. The full variable domain, completed using reference TRBV7-2 and TRBJ1-1, is GAGVSQSPSNKVTEKGKDVELRCDPISGHTALYWYRQSLGQGLEFLIYFQGNSAPDKSGLPSDRFSAERTGGSVSTLTIQRTQQEDSAVYLCASITRSGNTEAFFGQGTRLTVV.

This chain joins TRBV29-1 and TRBJ2-1, with D tentatively TRBD2 (5 bases). CDR1 and CDR2 (germline): SQVTM, ANQGSEA. The CDR3 is 16 residues long. Trimming removed 4 bases at V and 8 bases at J, with 24 bases between. CDR3 DNA: TGCAGCGTTGCCGGAACTAGTTTGGGCATGGTATATGAGCAGTTCTTC. Amino acids: CSVAGTSLGMVYEQFF.

In its sample, this clone was seen a few times. This chain links TRBV18 with TRBJ2-7; no definite D call. This CDR3 region has 13 residues. Germline CDR1 reads KGHSH; CDR2 reads LQKENI. The V gene lost 2 bases and the J gene lost 9 bases, with 14 bases spanning the gap. The CDR3 reads CASSPSQLLGQYF. CDR3 in DNA: TGTGCCAGCTCACCAAGCCAACTCCTCGGGCAGTACTTC.

The chain joins TRBV28 to TRBJ1-5; 11 bases agree with TRBD1. Per the germline V gene, CDR1 is MDHEN and CDR2 is SYDVKM. The CDR3 is 17 amino acids. J lost 5 bases, V lost 5 bases, and 11 bases had no gene match. The CDR3 region is CASSPRTGGYSHQPQHF. The CDR3 coding sequence is TGTGCCAGCAGTCCCCGGACAGGGGGCTATTCCCATCAGCCCCAGCATTTT. Drawing the rest from reference TRBV28 and TRBJ1-5, the complete variable domain is DVKVTQSSRYLVKRTGEKVFLECVQDMDHENMFWYRQDPGLGLRLIYFSYDVKMKEKGDIPEGYSVSREKKERFSLILESASTNQTSMYLCASSPRTGGYSHQPQHFGDGTRLSIL.

This clone was recorded a few times. The CDR3 region has the DNA TGCGCCAGCAGCTTGTGGGGCGGGAGGGACTCCTACGAGCAGTACTTC. It yields the protein CASSLWGGRDSYEQYF. V is TRBV5-1 and J is TRBJ2-7, with 9 bases that match TRBD2. Trimming at V came to 1 base and at J to 0 bases, leaving 5 bases not matched to a gene. Germline CDR1 is SGHRS and CDR2 is YFSETQ. The CDR3 is 16 amino acids.

The rearrangement links TRBV28 to TRBJ1-2; D might be TRBD1 (5 bases). V lost 9 bases, J lost 1 base, and 9 bases lay in between. The CDR3 consists of 12 residues. The germline CDR1 and CDR2 sequences are MDHEN and SYDVKM. CDR3 in DNA: TGTGCCAGTACGGGGGTTAACTATGGCTACACCTTC. As protein: CASTGVNYGYTF.

This clone was observed a few times. The chain employs TRBV4-3 and TRBJ2-1, with 16 bases that match TRBD2. Germline V gene data show CDR1 as LGHNA and CDR2 as YSLEER. The CDR3 runs 17 residues. Germline trimming cut 3 bases from V and 9 bases from J; bases unmatched to any gene: 8. In DNA, the CDR3 is TGCGCCAGCAGCCATATCGGGACTAGCGGGAGGGCCACTGAGCAGTTCTTC. Translating gives CASSHIGTSGRATEQFF.

This clone has just a few counts. The chain uses TRBV10-3 and TRBJ2-1, with TRBD1 matching 10 bases. CDR1 and CDR2 (germline): ENHRY, SYGVKD. The length of the CDR3 is 12 residues. V lost 11 bases and J lost 7; bases outside the gene matches: 5. In DNA, the CDR3 is TGTGCCTCCCGGGGACAGGGGAATGAGCAGTTCTTC. Amino acids: CASRGQGNEQFF.

This clone was observed a handful of times. The chain joins TRBV10-3 to TRBJ1-2; maybe TRBD1 (5 bases). Germline values: CDR1 ENHRY, CDR2 SYGVKD. CDR3 size: 13 residues. With 1 base removed from V and 8 bases from J, the gap between germline ends came to 11 bases. In nucleotides, the CDR3 is TGTGCCATCAGTGAGTGGCGGGACTCGGGCTACACCTTC. It codes for CAISEWRDSGYTF.

This clone was seen a handful of times. The chain is built from TRBV28 and TRBJ2-7; the D gene is possibly TRBD1 (6 bases). CDR1 and CDR2 (germline): MDHEN, SYDVKM. The CDR3 totals 12 residues. The ends were cut back, 10 bases at V and 2 bases at J, with 12 bases in the middle. The CDR3 DNA reads TGTGCCACCCAGGGGCAGGCCTACGAGCAGTACTTC. Its translation: CATQGQAYEQYF.

This clone was picked up a small number of times. The chain carries TRBV4-3 and TRBJ1-4; TRBD1 agrees at 9 bases. J gave up 5 bases and V 3 bases, and 7 bases lay outside the gene matches. CDR1 LGHNA and CDR2 YSLEER come from the germline V gene. This CDR3 contains 16 residues. CDR3 in amino acids: CASSHLGQGINEKLFF. The CDR3 bases are TGCGCCAGCAGCCATCTCGGACAGGGGATAAATGAAAAACTGTTTTTT.